Following are 28 T cell receptor beta chains from one sample sequenced in a study of blood T cells in healthy people across ages. A sample-barcoded 5' primer and a J-beta primer mix were used in a second PCR of roughly 7 to 11 cycles. TCRdb reprocessed the 5' RACE reads via MiXCR and lists one record per CDR3 protein. The table records approximately 850,000 distinct CDR3 sequences, 40% to 50% of them present only once. The sample was blood. Every receptor here comes from a man aged 60-69 years in good health.

This clonotype was counted a few times. This rearrangement joins TRBV20-1 to TRBJ1-2; D may be TRBD1 (6 bases). In germline, CDR1 is DFQATT, CDR2 SNEGSKA (reference sequence). Between the trimmed V and J ends, which lost 7 bases and 7 bases, there was a span of 13 bases. There are 11 residues in the CDR3. DNA of the CDR3: TGCAGTGGGCGAGTGGGGGCTGGCTACACCTTC. Its protein product is CSGRVGAGYTF.

This clonotype was recorded at least ten times. The V gene is TRBV12-3 or TRBV12-4, the J gene TRBJ2-7, with TRBD1 as a possible D gene (5 bases). This CDR3 has 14 residues. The V end lost 7 bases, the J end lost 7 bases, and 20 bases lay between the germline ends. CDR3 sequence (DNA): TGTGCCAGCACCCAGACAGTTCCCACCGGGGAGCAGTACTTC. It specifies CASTQTVPTGEQYF.

This clonotype was seen repeatedly, ten times or more. The CDR3 DNA reads TGCAGTGCTAGACCCGAGGGGGGAAACTATGGCTACACCTTC. This translates into CSARPEGGNYGYTF. The rearrangement joins TRBV20-1 to TRBJ1-2; D possibly corresponds to TRBD1 (6 bases). This CDR3 comprises 14 residues. Germline V gene sequence: CDR1 DFQATT, CDR2 SNEGSKA (reference sequence). V shed 2 bases and J shed 2 bases, with 12 bases lying between them.

The sample holds a few counts of this clonotype. This CDR3 reads CASTVVGEKLFF. CDR3 DNA sequence: TGTGCCAGCACTGTCGTCGGTGAAAAACTGTTTTTT. The chain has TRBV6-1 and TRBJ1-4, with unresolved D. Between the trimmed V and J ends, which lost 7 bases and 7 bases, there was a span of 10 bases. The CDR3 is 12 residues long. CDR1 and CDR2 from the germline V gene are MNHNS and SASEGT.

This clonotype came up a few times. The chain has TRBV15 and TRBJ1-2; D is perhaps TRBD1 (6 bases). Trimming shortened V by 0 bases and J by 4 bases, and 9 bases separated the two germline ends. The CDR3 spans 14 residues. Germline V CDR1 and CDR2: LNHNV, YYDKDF (reference sequence). The CDR3 reads CATSRDRGGYGYTF. The DNA for the CDR3 is TGTGCCACCAGCAGAGATCGAGGGGGCTATGGCTACACCTTC.

This clonotype occurred once. The chain joins TRBV7-7 to TRBJ2-7; D might be TRBD1 (6 bases). CDR3 length: 10 residues. The germline CDR1 and CDR2 sequences are SSHAT and FNYEAQ (reference sequence). CDR3 in amino acids: CARQAYEQYF. The CDR3 DNA sequence: TGTGCTAGACAGGCCTACGAGCAGTACTTC.

This clonotype was seen just once. The CDR3: CSVETTAQYEQFF. DNA of the CDR3: TGCAGCGTTGAGACTACAGCCCAATACGAGCAGTTCTTC. V and J are TRBV29-1 and TRBJ2-1; D may be TRBD2 (5 bases). Germline lookup yields CDR1 SQVTM and CDR2 ANQGSEA. This CDR3 spans 13 amino acids. V lost 3 bases to trimming and J lost 10 bases, with 16 bases between them.

Regarding this clonotype: The junction does not match germline at one end; this may be a read error. This CDR3 is CASSSWAIQGADYDYTF. The CDR3 bases are TGTGCCAGCAGTTCCTGGGCGATACAGGGGGCGGACTATGACTACACCTTC. The V and J genes are TRBV25-1 and TRBJ1-2; 9 bases match TRBD1. This CDR3 comprises 17 residues. CDR1 MGHDK and CDR2 SYGVNS come from the germline V gene.

This clonotype has a handful of counts. J is TRBJ2-6 and V is TRBV7-2; TRBD2 matches at 8 bases. Germline CDR1 is SGHTA and CDR2 is FQGNSA. V gave up 1 base and J gave up 1 base; unmatched junction bases: 9. The CDR3 has 19 amino acids. The CDR3 spells CASSLVYVAGGSGANVLTF. DNA of the CDR3: TGTGCCAGCAGCTTAGTTTATGTGGCGGGGGGTTCTGGGGCCAACGTCCTGACTTTC.

This clonotype was seen more than once but under ten times. The rearrangement joins TRBV14 to TRBJ2-7; D might be TRBD1 (6 bases). Germline assignment: CDR1 SGHDN and CDR2 FVKESK. The CDR3 has 14 residues. The V and J ends lost 4 bases and 7 bases respectively, with 17 bases between them. The CDR3 sequence is CASSRTGLLNEQYF. The CDR3 bases are TGTGCCAGCAGCCGAACAGGGTTACTCAATGAGCAGTACTTC.

The rearrangement links TRBV6-2 or TRBV6-3 to TRBJ2-3; tentative D call: TRBD2 (5 bases). The CDR3 consists of 13 residues. Trimming took 5 bases from V and 6 from J, leaving 12 bases between them. CDR1 and CDR2 (germline): MNHEY, SVGEGT. The CDR3 sequence is CASSDPSRDTQYF. The CDR3, as DNA: TGTGCCAGCAGTGACCCTAGCAGGGATACGCAGTATTTT.

The rearrangement links TRBV4-3 to TRBJ2-7; D call uncertain. The germline V gene encodes CDR1 LGHNA and CDR2 YSLEER. The V end lost 1 base, the J end lost 1 base, and 11 bases lay between the germline ends. The CDR3 covers 15 residues. The CDR3 spells CASSQVALISYEQYF. For the CDR3, the DNA is TGCGCCAGCAGCCAAGTTGCCCTTATATCCTACGAGCAGTACTTC.

This clonotype turned up a few times. This chain joins TRBV5-1 and TRBJ2-5; a weak D match, TRBD1 (6 bases). V was pared by 2 bases and J by 5 bases, with 13 bases between. The germline CDR1 and CDR2 sequences are SGHRS and YFSETQ. This CDR3 is built from 14 residues. The CDR3 spells CASSLIAGEETQYF. The CDR3 DNA reads as TGCGCCAGCAGCTTAATTGCAGGGGAGGAGACCCAGTACTTC.

This chain uses TRBV5-1 with TRBJ2-1, with 7 bases that match TRBD1. V gave up 7 bases and J gave up 5 bases; unmatched junction bases: 9. Germline-derived CDR1 and CDR2 are SGHRS and YFSETQ. The CDR3 loop spans 14 amino acids. In DNA, the CDR3 is TGCGCCAGCTCTGACAGGGCGTCTAACAATGAGCAGTTCTTC. This codes for CASSDRASNNEQFF.

This clonotype was seen a few times. V gene TRBV28 combines with J gene TRBJ2-7, with a possible D match to TRBD2 (7 bases). This CDR3 comprises 15 residues. The V gene lost 2 bases and the J gene lost 3 bases, with 14 bases spanning the gap. Germline-derived CDR1 and CDR2 are MDHEN and SYDVKM. The CDR3 protein is CASSLGGGGDYEQYF. The CDR3 region has the DNA TGTGCCAGCAGTTTAGGGGGCGGGGGTGACTACGAGCAGTACTTC.

The chain recombines TRBV12-3 or TRBV12-4 with TRBJ2-5; maybe TRBD2 (6 bases). This CDR3 comprises 15 residues. V lost 4 bases, J lost 11 bases, and 23 bases lay in between. The CDR3 DNA sequence: TGTGCCAGCAGTTATATCGGGGGTTCCTACAATGAGCAGTACTTC. This encodes CASSYIGGSYNEQYF.

This clonotype was counted between two and nine times. This chain connects TRBV20-1 to TRBJ1-2; D is unclear. CDR1 is DFQATT and CDR2 is SNEGSKA in the germline V gene (reference sequence). V gave up 0 bases and J gave up 7 bases, with 9 bases separating them. CDR3 length: 12 residues. The CDR3 DNA follows: TGCAGTGCTAGAGATCCAAGGTTTGGCTACACCTTC. Translating gives CSARDPRFGYTF.

The chain couples TRBV6-2 or TRBV6-3 to TRBJ2-3; 8 positions match TRBD2. The CDR3 is 16 residues long. Per the germline V gene, CDR1 is MNHEY and CDR2 is SVGEGT. V trimming: 5 bases; J trimming: 3 bases; junction bases outside the gene matches: 10. In DNA form, the CDR3 reads TGTGCCAGCAGTACGGGTAGCGGGGTACAGACAGATACGCAGTATTTT. This gives the protein CASSTGSGVQTDTQYF.

J is TRBJ2-6 and V is TRBV29-1, with 8 bases aligning to TRBD1. The junction had 11 bases not matched to a gene; V was cut back by 6 bases and J by 1 base. Germline V CDR1 and CDR2: SQVTM, ANQGSEA. CDR3 length: 17 residues. The CDR3 loop is CSVPTHRGVSGANVLTF. For the CDR3, the DNA is TGCAGCGTCCCCACCCACAGGGGGGTTTCTGGGGCCAACGTCCTGACTTTC.

This clonotype was detected only a few times. The gene calls are TRBV20-1 and TRBJ2-7; 10 positions match TRBD1. V trimming: 5 bases; J trimming: 5 bases; junction bases outside the gene matches: 6. From germline, CDR1 is DFQATT and CDR2 SNEGSKA (reference sequence). The CDR3 sequence is 13 residues long. The CDR3 DNA reads TGCAGTGCTGACAGGGGGCTGGTTAACGAGCAGTACTTC. Its protein product is CSADRGLVNEQYF.

This clonotype turned up a few times. CDR3 coding DNA: TGTGCCAGCAGTTTAGGCCCGGGGGAGAGCTATGGCTACACCTTC. This translates into CASSLGPGESYGYTF. This chain links TRBV12-3 or TRBV12-4 with TRBJ1-2; weak D call: TRBD1 (5 bases). The ends were cut back, 1 base at V and 4 bases at J, with 13 bases in the middle. The CDR3 extends over 15 amino acids.

This chain uses TRBV12-3 or TRBV12-4 with TRBJ2-5, with D perhaps assigned TRBD1 or TRBD2 (6 bases each). The V and J ends lost 5 bases and 1 base respectively, with 11 bases between them. The length of the CDR3 is 14 residues. The CDR3 nucleotides read TGTGCCAGCAGTCCGGGGGCTATCCAAGAGACCCAGTACTTC. This translates into CASSPGAIQETQYF.

This chain joins TRBV20-1 and TRBJ2-5; tentatively, D is TRBD1 (6 bases). The V gene's germline CDR1 is DFQATT and CDR2 SNEGSKA (reference sequence). Trimming pared 6 bases from V and 1 base from J, leaving 18 bases between. The CDR3 sequence is 15 residues long. CDR3 sequence reads: CSAISDSLLQETQYF. The CDR3 DNA reads as TGCAGTGCCATTTCGGACAGCCTGCTCCAAGAGACCCAGTACTTC.

The chain is built from TRBV20-1 and TRBJ2-2; 7 positions match TRBD2. Trimming cost V 2 bases and J 3 bases; bases outside gene matches: 3. This CDR3 region has 14 residues. Germline V gives CDR1 DFQATT, CDR2 SNEGSKA (reference sequence). The CDR3 nucleotides read TGCAGTGCTAGACCCCGGGAGGACACCGGGGAGCTGTTTTTT. The encoded protein is CSARPREDTGELFF.

The V gene is TRBV20-1, the J gene TRBJ2-7; D is possibly TRBD2 (6 bases). CDR3 length equals 13 residues. Germline CDR1 and CDR2: DFQATT and SNEGSKA (reference sequence). Trimming took off 7 bases at V and 2 bases at J, with 15 bases between the two ends. CDR3: CSVRGGETYEQYF. The CDR3 nucleotides are TGCAGTGTTAGGGGCGGGGAAACCTACGAGCAGTACTTC.

The V gene is TRBV14, the J gene TRBJ2-5; 8 nucleotides line up with TRBD2. The J call could be wrong; TRBJ2-7 is a better fit for the DNA end. In germline, CDR1 is SGHDN, CDR2 FVKESK. The CDR3 loop spans 13 amino acids. The CDR3 bases are TGTGCCAGCAGCCGAGGACTAGCAGCCGAGCAGTACTTC. Protein sequence: CASSRGLAAEQYF.

This chain connects TRBV3-1 to TRBJ2-5; no clear D. Germline lookup yields CDR1 LGHDT and CDR2 YNNKEL (reference sequence). V lost 0 bases and J 2 bases, leaving 19 bases between the germline ends. The length of the CDR3 is 18 residues. The CDR3, as DNA: TGTGCCAGCAGCCAAGACGATTCGTCCGGGTTTCTTCAAGAGACCCAGTACTTC. Its translation is CASSQDDSSGFLQETQYF.

The V call is TRBV20-1, the J call TRBJ2-3, with TRBD2 as a possible D gene (5 bases). The CDR3 totals 13 residues. Germline values: CDR1 DFQATT, CDR2 SNEGSKA (reference sequence). The germline V and J ends were trimmed by 2 bases and 4 bases, with 10 bases remaining between them. Here the CDR3 DNA reads TGCAGTGCTAGAAAAGCGGATGCAGATACGCAGTATTTT. Translated, it gives CSARKADADTQYF.